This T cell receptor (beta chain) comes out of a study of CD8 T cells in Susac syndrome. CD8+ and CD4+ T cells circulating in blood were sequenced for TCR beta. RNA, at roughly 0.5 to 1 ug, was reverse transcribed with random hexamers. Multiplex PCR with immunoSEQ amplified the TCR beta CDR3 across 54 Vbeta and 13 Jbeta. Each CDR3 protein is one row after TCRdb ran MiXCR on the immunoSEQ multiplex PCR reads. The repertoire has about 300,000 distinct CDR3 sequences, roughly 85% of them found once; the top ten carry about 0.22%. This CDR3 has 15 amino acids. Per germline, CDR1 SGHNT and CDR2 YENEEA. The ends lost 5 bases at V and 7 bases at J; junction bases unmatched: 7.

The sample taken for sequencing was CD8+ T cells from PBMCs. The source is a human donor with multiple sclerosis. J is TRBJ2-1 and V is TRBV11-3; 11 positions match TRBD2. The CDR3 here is CASSPKTSGINEQFF. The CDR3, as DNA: TGTGCCAGCAGCCCCAAGACTAGCGGGATAAATGAGCAGTTCTTC.